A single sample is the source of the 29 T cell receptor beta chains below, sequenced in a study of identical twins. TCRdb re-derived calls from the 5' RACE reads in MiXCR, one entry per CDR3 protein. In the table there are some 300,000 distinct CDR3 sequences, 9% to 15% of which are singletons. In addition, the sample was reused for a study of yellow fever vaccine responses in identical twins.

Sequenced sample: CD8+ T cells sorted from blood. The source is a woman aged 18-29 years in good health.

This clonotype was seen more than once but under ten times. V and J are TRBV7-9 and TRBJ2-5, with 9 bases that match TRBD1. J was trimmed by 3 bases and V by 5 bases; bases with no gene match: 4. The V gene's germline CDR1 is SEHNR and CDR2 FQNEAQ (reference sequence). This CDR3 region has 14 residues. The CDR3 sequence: CASSHRDREETQYF. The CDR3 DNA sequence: TGTGCCAGCAGCCATCGGGACAGGGAAGAGACCCAGTACTTC.

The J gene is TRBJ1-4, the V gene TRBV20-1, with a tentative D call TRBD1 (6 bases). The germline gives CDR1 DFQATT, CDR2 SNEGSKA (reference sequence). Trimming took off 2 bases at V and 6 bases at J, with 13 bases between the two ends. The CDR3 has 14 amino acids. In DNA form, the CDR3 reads TGCAGTGCTAGACATGGGGGCGCGGATGAAAAACTGTTTTTT. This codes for CSARHGGADEKLFF.

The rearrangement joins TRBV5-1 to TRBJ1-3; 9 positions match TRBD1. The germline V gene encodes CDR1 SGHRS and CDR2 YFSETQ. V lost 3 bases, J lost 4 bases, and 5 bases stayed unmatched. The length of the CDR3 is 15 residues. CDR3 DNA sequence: TGCGCCAGCAGCTCGGACAGGGGATACGGAAACACCATATATTTT. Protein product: CASSSDRGYGNTIYF.

The DNA for the CDR3 is TGCGCCAGCAGCCCAGGGGGGAATCAAGGCTACACCTTC. Residues: CASSPGGNQGYTF. V is TRBV4-1 and J is TRBJ1-2; 7 positions match TRBD1. CDR1 is MGHRA and CDR2 is YSYEKL in the germline V gene. V trimming: 4 bases; J trimming: 8 bases; junction bases outside the gene matches: 7. This CDR3 has 13 residues.

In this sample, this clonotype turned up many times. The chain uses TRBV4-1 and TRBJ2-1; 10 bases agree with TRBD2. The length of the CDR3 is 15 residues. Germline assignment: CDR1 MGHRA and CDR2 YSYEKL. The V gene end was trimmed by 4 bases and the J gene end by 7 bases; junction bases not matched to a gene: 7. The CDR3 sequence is CASSPQAGGGNEQFF. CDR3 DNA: TGCGCCAGCAGCCCCCAAGCGGGAGGGGGAAATGAGCAGTTCTTC.

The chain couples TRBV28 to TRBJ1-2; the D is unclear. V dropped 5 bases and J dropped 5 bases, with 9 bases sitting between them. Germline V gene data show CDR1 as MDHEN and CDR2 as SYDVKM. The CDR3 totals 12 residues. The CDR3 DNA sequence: TGTGCCAGCAGTCCCGCCCGGTATGGCTACACCTTC. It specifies CASSPARYGYTF.

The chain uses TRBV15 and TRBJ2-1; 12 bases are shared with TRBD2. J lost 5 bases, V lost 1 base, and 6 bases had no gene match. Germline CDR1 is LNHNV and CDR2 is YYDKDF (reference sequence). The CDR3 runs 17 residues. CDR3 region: CATSRGQGLAGHNEQFF. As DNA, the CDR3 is TGTGCCACCAGCAGAGGCCAAGGACTAGCGGGACACAATGAGCAGTTCTTC.

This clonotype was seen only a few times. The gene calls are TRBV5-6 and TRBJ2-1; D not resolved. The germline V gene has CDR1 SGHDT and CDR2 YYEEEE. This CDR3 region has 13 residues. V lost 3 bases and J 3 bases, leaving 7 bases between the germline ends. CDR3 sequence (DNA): TGTGCCAGCAGCTCGTCCCTCTACAATGAGCAGTTCTTC. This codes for CASSSSLYNEQFF.

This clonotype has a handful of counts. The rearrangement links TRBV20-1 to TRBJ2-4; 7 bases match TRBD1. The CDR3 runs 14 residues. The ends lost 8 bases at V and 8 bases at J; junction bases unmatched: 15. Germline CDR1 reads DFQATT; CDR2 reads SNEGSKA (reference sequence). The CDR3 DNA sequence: TGCAGTACCGACCGGGGCAGGGGGTCGGACATTCAGTACTTC. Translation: CSTDRGRGSDIQYF.

CDR3 sequence reads: CASSEGDAVYEQYF. In DNA, the CDR3 is TGTGCCAGCAGTGAAGGGGATGCGGTCTACGAGCAGTACTTC. This rearrangement joins TRBV2 to TRBJ2-7; D is unclear. This CDR3 spans 14 amino acids. V lost 1 base to trimming and J lost 3 bases, with 10 bases between them. In germline, CDR1 is SNHLY, CDR2 FYNNEI.

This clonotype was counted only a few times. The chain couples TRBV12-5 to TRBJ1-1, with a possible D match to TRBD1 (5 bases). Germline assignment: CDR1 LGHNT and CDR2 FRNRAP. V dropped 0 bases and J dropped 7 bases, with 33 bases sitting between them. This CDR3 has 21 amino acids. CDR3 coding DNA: TGTGCTAGTGGTTTGGTACTGGCCGGGCAGGGCCATTTAGTTCGTATCCGTGAAGCTTTCTTT. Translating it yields CASGLVLAGQGHLVRIREAFF.

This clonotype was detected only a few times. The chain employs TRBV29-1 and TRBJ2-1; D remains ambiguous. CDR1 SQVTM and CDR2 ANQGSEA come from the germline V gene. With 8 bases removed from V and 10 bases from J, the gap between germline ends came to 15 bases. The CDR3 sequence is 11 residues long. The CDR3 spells CSLPGPNEQFF. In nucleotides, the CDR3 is TGCAGCCTTCCTGGTCCCAACGAGCAGTTCTTC.

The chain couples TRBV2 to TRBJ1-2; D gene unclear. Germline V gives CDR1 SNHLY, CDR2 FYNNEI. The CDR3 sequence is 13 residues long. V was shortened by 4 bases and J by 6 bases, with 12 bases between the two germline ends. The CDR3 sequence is CASSGRITNGYTF. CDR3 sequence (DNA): TGTGCCAGCAGTGGGCGGATCACCAATGGCTACACCTTC. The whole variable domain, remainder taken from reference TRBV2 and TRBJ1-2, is EPEVTQTPSHQVTQMGQEVILRCVPISNHLYFYWYRQILGQKVEFLVSFYNNEISEKSEIFDDQFSVERPDGSNFTLKIRSTKLEDSAMYFCASSGRITNGYTFGSGTRLTVV.

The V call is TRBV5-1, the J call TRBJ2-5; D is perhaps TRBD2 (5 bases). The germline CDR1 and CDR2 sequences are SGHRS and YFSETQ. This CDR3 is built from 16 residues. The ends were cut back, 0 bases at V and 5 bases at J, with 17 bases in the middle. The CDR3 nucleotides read TGCGCCAGCAGCTTGGCCCCCAGCGGAGTCCGGGAGACCCAGTACTTC. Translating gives CASSLAPSGVRETQYF.

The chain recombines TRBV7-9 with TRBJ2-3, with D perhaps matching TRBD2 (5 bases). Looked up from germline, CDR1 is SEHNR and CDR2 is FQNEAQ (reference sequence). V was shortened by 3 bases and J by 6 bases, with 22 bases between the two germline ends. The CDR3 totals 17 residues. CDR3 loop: CASSFGPASHGSDTQYF. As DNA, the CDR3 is TGTGCCAGCAGCTTCGGGCCAGCTAGCCACGGATCGGATACGCAGTATTTT.

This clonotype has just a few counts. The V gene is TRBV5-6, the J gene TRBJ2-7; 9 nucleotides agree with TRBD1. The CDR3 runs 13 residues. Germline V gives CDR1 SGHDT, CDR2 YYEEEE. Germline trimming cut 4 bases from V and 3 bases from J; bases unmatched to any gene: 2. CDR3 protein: CASSPDRGYEQYF. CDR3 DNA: TGTGCCAGCAGCCCGGACAGGGGCTACGAGCAGTACTTC.

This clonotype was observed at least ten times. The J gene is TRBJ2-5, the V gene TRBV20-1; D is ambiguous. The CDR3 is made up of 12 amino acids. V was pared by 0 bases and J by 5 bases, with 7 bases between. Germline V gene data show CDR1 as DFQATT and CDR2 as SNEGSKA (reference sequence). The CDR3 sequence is CSARELGETQYF. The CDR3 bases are TGCAGTGCTAGAGAACTTGGGGAGACCCAGTACTTC.

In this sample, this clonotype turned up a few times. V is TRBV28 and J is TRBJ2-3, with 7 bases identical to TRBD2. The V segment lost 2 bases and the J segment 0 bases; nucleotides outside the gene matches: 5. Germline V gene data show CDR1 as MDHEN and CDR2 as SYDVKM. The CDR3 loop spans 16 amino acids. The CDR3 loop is CASSLKAGLSTDTQYF. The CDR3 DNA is TGTGCCAGCAGTTTAAAAGCGGGGCTTAGCACAGATACGCAGTATTTT.

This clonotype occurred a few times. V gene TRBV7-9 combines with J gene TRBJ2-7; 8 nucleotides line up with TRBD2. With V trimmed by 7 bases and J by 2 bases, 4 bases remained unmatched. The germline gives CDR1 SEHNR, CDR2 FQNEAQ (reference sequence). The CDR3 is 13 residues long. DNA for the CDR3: TGTGCCAGCATCCATAGCGGGACCTACGAGCAGTACTTC. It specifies CASIHSGTYEQYF.

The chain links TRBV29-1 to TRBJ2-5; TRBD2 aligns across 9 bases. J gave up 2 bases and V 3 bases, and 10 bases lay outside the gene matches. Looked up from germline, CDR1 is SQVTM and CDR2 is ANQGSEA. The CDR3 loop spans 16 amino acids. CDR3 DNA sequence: TGCAGCGTTGACGAGCGGGAGGATGGGTATCAAGAGACCCAGTACTTC. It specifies CSVDEREDGYQETQYF.

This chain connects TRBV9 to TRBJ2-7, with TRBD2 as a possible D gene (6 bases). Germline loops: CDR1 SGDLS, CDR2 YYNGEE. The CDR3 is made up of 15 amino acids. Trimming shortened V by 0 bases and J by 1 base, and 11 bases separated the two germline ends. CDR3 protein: CASSVGWDFSYEQYF. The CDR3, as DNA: TGTGCCAGCAGCGTAGGCTGGGACTTTTCCTACGAGCAGTACTTC.

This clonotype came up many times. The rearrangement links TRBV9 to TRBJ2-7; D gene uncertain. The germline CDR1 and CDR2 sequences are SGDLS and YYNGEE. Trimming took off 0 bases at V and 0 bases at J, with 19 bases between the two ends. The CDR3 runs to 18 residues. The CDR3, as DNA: TGTGCCAGCAGCGTAGGACTTGAGGACGGAGAAAGCTCCTACGAGCAGTACTTC. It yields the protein CASSVGLEDGESSYEQYF.

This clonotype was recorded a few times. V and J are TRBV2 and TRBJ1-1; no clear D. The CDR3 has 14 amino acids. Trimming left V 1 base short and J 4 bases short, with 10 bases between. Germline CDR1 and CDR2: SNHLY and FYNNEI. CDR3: CASSEEGRSTEAFF. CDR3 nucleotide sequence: TGTGCCAGCAGTGAAGAGGGAAGGAGCACTGAAGCTTTCTTT.

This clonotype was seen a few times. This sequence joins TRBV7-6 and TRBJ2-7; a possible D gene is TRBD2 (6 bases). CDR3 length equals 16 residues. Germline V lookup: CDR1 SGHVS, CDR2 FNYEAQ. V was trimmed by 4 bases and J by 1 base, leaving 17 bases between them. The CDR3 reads CASSSKSGERSYEQYF. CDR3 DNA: TGTGCCAGCAGCTCCAAATCGGGGGAGAGATCCTACGAGCAGTACTTC.

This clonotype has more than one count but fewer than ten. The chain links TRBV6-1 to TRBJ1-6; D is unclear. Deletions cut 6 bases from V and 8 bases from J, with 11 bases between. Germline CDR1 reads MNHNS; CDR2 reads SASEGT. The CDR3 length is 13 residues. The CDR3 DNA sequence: TGTGCCAGCAGGGGGAGAGGGTATTCACCCCTCCACTTT. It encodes CASRGRGYSPLHF.

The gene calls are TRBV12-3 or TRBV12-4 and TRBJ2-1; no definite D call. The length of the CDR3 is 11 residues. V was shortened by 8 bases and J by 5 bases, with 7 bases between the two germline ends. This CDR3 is CASGPNNEQFF. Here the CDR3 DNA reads TGTGCCAGCGGGCCTAACAATGAGCAGTTCTTC.

In DNA, the CDR3 is TGTGCCAGCAGCCCAAGTGCAGGGTGGGGGAACACTGAAGCTTTCTTT. Translated, it gives CASSPSAGWGNTEAFF. This chain links TRBV14 with TRBJ1-1; weak D call: TRBD1 (5 bases). The CDR3 is made up of 16 amino acids. Looked up from germline, CDR1 is SGHDN and CDR2 is FVKESK. V was cut by 4 bases and J by 1 base, with 16 bases left in between.

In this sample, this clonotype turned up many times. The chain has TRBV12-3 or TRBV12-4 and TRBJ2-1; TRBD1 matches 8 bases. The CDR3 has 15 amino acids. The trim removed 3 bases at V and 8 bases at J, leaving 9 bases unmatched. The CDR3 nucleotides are TGTGCCAGCAGTTTTCGCGACAGGGGTATTGATGAGCAGTTCTTC. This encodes CASSFRDRGIDEQFF.

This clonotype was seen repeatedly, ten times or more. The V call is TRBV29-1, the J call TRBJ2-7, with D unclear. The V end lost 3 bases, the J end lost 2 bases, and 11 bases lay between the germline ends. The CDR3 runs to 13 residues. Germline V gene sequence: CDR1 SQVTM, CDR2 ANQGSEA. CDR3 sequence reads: CSVEGTVTYEQYF. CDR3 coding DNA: TGCAGCGTTGAGGGTACAGTGACCTACGAGCAGTACTTC.